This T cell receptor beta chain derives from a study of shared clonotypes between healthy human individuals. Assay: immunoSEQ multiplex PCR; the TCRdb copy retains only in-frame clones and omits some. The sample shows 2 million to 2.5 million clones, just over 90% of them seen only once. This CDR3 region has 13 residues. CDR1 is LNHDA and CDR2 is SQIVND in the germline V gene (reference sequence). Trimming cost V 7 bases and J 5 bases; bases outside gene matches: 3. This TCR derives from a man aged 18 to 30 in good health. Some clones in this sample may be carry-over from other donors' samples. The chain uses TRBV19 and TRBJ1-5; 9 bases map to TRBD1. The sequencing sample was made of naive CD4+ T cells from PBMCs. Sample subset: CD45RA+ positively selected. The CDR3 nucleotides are TGTGCCAGTAAGGACAGGGGAGATCAGCCCCAGCATTTT. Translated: CASKDRGDQPQHF.